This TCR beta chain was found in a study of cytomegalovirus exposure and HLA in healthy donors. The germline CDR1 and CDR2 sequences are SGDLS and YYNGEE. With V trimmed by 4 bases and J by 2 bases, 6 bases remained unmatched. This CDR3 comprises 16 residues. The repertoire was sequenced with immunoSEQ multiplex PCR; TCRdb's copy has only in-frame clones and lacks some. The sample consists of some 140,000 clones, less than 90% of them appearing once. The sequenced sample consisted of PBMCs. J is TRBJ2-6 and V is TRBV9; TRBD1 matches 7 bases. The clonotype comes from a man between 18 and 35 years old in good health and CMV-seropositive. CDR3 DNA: TGTGCCAGCAGCCCTTCAACAGGGGCTGGGGCCAACGTCCTGACTTTC. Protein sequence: CASSPSTGAGANVLTF.